The text below deals with one TCR beta chain. Germline V gene lookup returns CDR1 MDHEN and CDR2 SYDVKM. Deletions cut 4 bases from V and 1 base from J, with 10 bases between. The CDR3 contains 14 residues. The data stem from a study of beta chain features in type 1 diabetes. Sequenced material consisted of expressed TCRB transcripts (all of the isolated RNA was reverse transcribed). An average of approximately 3.6 million reads was obtained for naive, central memory and regulatory T cell samples. Assay used: immunoSEQ multiplex PCR; TCRdb lists only in-frame clones, some missing. Of 860,000 or so clones listed, roughly 15% were seen once; the top ten hold 0.02% to 0.03%.

Sequenced: naive CD4+ T cells from blood. This chain joins TRBV28 and TRBJ1-2; D gene ambiguous. This receptor was identified in a woman under 30 in good health. The DNA for the CDR3 is TGTGCCAGCAGTTACGGAGGCGGTAACTATGGCTACACCTTC. It yields the protein CASSYGGGNYGYTF.